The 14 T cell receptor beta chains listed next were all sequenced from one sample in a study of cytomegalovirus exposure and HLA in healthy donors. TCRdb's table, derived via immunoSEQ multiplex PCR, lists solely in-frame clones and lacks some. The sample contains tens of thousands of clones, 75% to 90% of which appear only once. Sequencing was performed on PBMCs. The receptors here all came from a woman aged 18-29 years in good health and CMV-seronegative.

This chain's CDR3 is CASSEILASPYEQYF. The CDR3 coding sequence is TGTGCCAGCAGTGAAATCCTAGCGAGCCCGTACGAGCAGTACTTC. V gene TRBV6-1 combines with J gene TRBJ2-7; D may be TRBD2 (6 bases). The germline V gene has CDR1 MNHNS and CDR2 SASEGT. The ends were cut back, 2 bases at V and 4 bases at J, with 15 bases in the middle. This CDR3 has 15 amino acids.

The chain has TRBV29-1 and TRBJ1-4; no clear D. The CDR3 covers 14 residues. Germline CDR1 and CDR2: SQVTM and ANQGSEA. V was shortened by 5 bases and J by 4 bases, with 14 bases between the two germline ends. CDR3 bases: TGCAGCGTTAGAGGCGGATTGGGTAATGAAAAACTGTTTTTT. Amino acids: CSVRGGLGNEKLFF.

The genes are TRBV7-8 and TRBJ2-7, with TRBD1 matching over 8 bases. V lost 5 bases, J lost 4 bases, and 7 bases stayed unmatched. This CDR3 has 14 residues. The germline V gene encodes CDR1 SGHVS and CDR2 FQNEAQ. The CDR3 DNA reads TGTGCCAGCAGCGCAGACACAGGGGGTTACGAGCAGTACTTC. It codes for CASSADTGGYEQYF.

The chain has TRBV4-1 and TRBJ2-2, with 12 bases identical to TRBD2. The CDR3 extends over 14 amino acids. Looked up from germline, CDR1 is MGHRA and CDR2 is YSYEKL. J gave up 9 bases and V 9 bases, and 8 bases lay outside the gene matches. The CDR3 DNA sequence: TGCGCCAGTACTAGCGGGGGGTCCCCCCGGGAGCTGTTTTTT. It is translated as CASTSGGSPRELFF.

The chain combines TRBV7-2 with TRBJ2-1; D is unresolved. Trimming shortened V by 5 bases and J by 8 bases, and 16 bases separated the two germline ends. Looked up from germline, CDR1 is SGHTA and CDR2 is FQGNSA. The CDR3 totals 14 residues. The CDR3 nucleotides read TGTGCCAGCAGCGCTAGATTGTCCGGTGATGAGCAGTTCTTC. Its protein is CASSARLSGDEQFF.

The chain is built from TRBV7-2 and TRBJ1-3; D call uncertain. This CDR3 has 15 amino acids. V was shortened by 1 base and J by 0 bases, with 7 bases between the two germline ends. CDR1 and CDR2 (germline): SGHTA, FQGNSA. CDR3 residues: CASSLVMASGNTIYF. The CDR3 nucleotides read TGTGCCAGCAGCTTAGTCATGGCCTCTGGAAACACCATATATTTT.

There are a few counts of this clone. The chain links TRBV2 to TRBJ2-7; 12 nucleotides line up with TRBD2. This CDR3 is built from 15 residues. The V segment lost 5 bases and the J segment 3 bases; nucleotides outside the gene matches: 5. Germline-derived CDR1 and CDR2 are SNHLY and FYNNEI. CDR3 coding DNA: TGTGCCAGCAGTCTTGGACTAGCGGGGATCTACGAGCAGTACTTC. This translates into CASSLGLAGIYEQYF.

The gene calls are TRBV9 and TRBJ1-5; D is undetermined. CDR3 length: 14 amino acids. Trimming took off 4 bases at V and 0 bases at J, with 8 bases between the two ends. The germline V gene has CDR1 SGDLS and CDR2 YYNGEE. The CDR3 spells CASSPEPSNQPQHF. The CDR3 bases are TGTGCCAGCAGCCCCGAGCCTAGCAATCAGCCCCAGCATTTT.

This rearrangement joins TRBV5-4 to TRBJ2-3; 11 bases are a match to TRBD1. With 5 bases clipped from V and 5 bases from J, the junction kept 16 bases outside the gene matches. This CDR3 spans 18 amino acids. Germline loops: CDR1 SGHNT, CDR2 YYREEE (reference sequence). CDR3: CASSYDPPGTGGRDTQYF. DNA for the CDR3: TGTGCCAGCAGTTACGATCCACCGGGGACAGGGGGACGAGATACGCAGTATTTT. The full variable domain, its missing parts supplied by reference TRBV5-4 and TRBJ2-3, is ETGVTQSPTHLIKTRGQQVTLRCSSQSGHNTVSWYQQALGQGPQFIFQYYREEENGRGNFPPRFSGLQFPNYSSELNVNALELDDSALYLCASSYDPPGTGGRDTQYFGPGTRLTVL.

CDR3 amino acids: CASSPSRRGPDETQYF. The DNA of the CDR3 is TGTGCCAGCAGCCCCTCCCGAAGGGGGCCCGATGAGACCCAGTACTTC. The chain uses TRBV7-9 and TRBJ2-5; 7 nucleotides match TRBD1. The ends lost 5 bases at V and 5 bases at J; junction bases unmatched: 14. From germline, CDR1 is SEHNR and CDR2 FQNEAQ (reference sequence). The CDR3 runs to 16 residues.

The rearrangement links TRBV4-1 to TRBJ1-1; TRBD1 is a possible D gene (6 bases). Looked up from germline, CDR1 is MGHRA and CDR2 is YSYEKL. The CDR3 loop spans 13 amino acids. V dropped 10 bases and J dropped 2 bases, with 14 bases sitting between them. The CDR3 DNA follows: TGCGCCACTAAAAGACAGGCAAACACTGAAGCTTTCTTT. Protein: CATKRQANTEAFF.

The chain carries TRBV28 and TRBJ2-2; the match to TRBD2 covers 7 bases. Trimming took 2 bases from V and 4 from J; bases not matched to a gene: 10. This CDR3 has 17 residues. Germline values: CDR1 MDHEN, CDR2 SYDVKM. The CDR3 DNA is TGTGCCAGCAGTTTACTGGGGGAGGGGAGGGCCACCGGGGAGCTGTTTTTT. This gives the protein CASSLLGEGRATGELFF.

CDR3 residues: CATSQELSSYEQYF. In DNA form, the CDR3 reads TGTGCCACCTCCCAAGAACTGAGCTCCTACGAGCAGTACTTC. This rearrangement joins TRBV7-2 to TRBJ2-7; D gene uncertain. V dropped 10 bases and J dropped 0 bases, with 16 bases sitting between them. The V gene's germline CDR1 is SGHTA and CDR2 FQGNSA. The CDR3 totals 14 residues.

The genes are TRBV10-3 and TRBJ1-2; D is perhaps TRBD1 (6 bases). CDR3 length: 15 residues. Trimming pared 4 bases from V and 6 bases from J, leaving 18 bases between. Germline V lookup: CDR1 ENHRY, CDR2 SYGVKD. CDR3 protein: CAISVLAGAQDGYTF. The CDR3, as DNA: TGTGCCATCAGTGTACTGGCGGGGGCGCAAGATGGCTACACCTTC.